Described below is a single T cell receptor (beta chain) sequence and its context. The antigen is unknown. This entry belongs to a study of T cell responses to AZD1222 COVID-19 vaccine. Assay used: immunoSEQ multiplex PCR; TCRdb lists only in-frame clones, some missing. The sample has about 120,000 clones, 88% seen once. The CDR3 has 14 residues. Germline loops: CDR1 LNHDA, CDR2 SQIVND (reference sequence). V lost 0 bases and J 8 bases, leaving 10 bases between the germline ends. Study results and limitations: Clonal diversity may have been underestimated in mostly white British donors.

The rearrangement joins TRBV19 to TRBJ1-4; D unresolved. The clonotype was recovered from an adult in good health. This specimen was peripheral blood, taken on day 0 of AZD1222 vaccination. The chain's CDR3 is CASSIDRVPEKLFF. CDR3 sequence (DNA): TGTGCCAGTAGTATAGATCGGGTGCCAGAAAAACTGTTTTTT.